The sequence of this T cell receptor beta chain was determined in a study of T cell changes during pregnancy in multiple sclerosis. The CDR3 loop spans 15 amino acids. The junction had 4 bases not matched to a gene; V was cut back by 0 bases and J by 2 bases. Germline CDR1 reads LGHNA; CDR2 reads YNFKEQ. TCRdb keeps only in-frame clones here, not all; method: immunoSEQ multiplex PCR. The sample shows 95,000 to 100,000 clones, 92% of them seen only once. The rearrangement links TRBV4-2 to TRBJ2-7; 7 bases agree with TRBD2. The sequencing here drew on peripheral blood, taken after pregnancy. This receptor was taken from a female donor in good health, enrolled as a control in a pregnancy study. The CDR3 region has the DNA TGTGCCAGCAGCCAAGATGCAGCGGGGACCTACGAGCAGTACTTC. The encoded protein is CASSQDAAGTYEQYF.